Each of the 18 T cell receptor beta chains below was sequenced from the same sample in a study of STAT5B mutations in CD4+ large granular lymphocyte leukemia. TCRdb keeps only in-frame clones here, not all; method: immunoSEQ multiplex PCR. This repertoire shows 23,000 or so clones, 74% found once; its top ten account for about 9.8%. The source material was CD4+ T cells from blood buffy coats. These receptors were collected from a human donor in good health.

This clone has just one count. The gene calls are TRBV14 and TRBJ1-4, with D maybe TRBD1 (6 bases). CDR1 is SGHDN and CDR2 is FVKESK in the germline V gene. CDR3 length equals 18 residues. V lost 1 base to trimming and J lost 0 bases, with 15 bases between them. The CDR3 bases are TGTGCCAGCAGCCAAGTAAACGACAGGTTTGCAACTAATGAAAAACTGTTTTTT. This gives the protein CASSQVNDRFATNEKLFF.

This sequence joins TRBV7-2 and TRBJ2-4, with D perhaps TRBD1 (5 bases). The V and J ends lost 5 bases and 1 base respectively, with 21 bases between them. This CDR3 is 18 amino acids long. Germline CDR1 is SGHTA and CDR2 is FQGNSA. For the CDR3, the DNA is TGTGCCAGCAGCCAAGGGGCAGGCTACGATGGGGCCAAAAACATTCAGTACTTC. Translating gives CASSQGAGYDGAKNIQYF.

V and J are TRBV28 and TRBJ1-3; 8 nucleotides align to TRBD1. V dropped 4 bases and J dropped 3; count of bases not matched to a gene: 5. The CDR3 totals 15 residues. Germline V gene data show CDR1 as MDHEN and CDR2 as SYDVKM. In DNA, the CDR3 is TGTGCCAGCAGTTCGCCAGGGGGCTATGGAAACACCATATATTTT. As protein: CASSSPGGYGNTIYF.

The chain links TRBV7-9 to TRBJ2-3; 7 bases are shared with TRBD1. This CDR3 spans 15 amino acids. Germline V gene data show CDR1 as SEHNR and CDR2 as FQNEAQ (reference sequence). V was pared by 2 bases and J by 2 bases, with 4 bases of the junction left unmatched. CDR3 nucleotide sequence: TGTGCCAGCAGCTTATTCGGACAGGACACAGATACGCAGTATTTT. Translating it yields CASSLFGQDTDTQYF.

This chain connects TRBV4-1 to TRBJ2-1; D may match TRBD1 or TRBD2 (5 bases each). This CDR3 contains 14 residues. Germline V gene lookup returns CDR1 MGHRA and CDR2 YSYEKL. The V and J ends lost 3 bases and 7 bases respectively, with 13 bases between them. CDR3 nucleotide sequence: TGCGCCAGCAGCCAGAGGGACCGAGGGAATGAGCAGTTCTTC. This gives the protein CASSQRDRGNEQFF.

The chain carries TRBV30 and TRBJ2-3; D is unresolved. Trimming shortened V by 4 bases and J by 5 bases, and 13 bases separated the two germline ends. Germline V CDR1 and CDR2: GTSNPN, SVGIG (reference sequence). CDR3 length: 13 amino acids. The CDR3 bases are TGTGCCTGGAAATTAACGGGCGGAGATACGCAGTATTTT. This translates into CAWKLTGGDTQYF.

By share, this clone ranks as medium-sized (0.01 to 0.1%). The genes are TRBV11-3 and TRBJ2-7; TRBD1 matches 10 bases. Germline trimming cut 4 bases from V and 1 base from J; bases unmatched to any gene: 1. This CDR3 is built from 14 residues. Looked up from germline, CDR1 is SGHNT and CDR2 is YENEEA. The CDR3 protein is CASSWTGGSYEQYF. In DNA form, the CDR3 reads TGTGCCAGCAGCTGGACAGGGGGTTCCTACGAGCAGTACTTC. Using reference TRBV11-3 and TRBJ2-7 for the parts outside the CDR3, the full variable domain is EAGVVQSPRYKIIEKKQPVAFWCNPISGHNTLYWYLQNLGQGPELLIRYENEEAVDDSQLPKDRFSAERLKGVDSTLKIQPAELGDSAVYLCASSWTGGSYEQYFGPGTRLTVT.

J is TRBJ2-2 and V is TRBV19; TRBD1 or TRBD2 may be the D gene (5 bases each). V was clipped by 4 bases and J by 4 bases, with 13 bases between them. The CDR3 contains 15 residues. Germline CDR1 reads LNHDA; CDR2 reads SQIVND (reference sequence). CDR3 sequence reads: CASSTGTALTGELFF. The CDR3 nucleotides are TGTGCCAGTAGTACCGGGACGGCTCTCACCGGGGAGCTGTTTTTT.

The V call is TRBV25-1, the J call TRBJ2-7; 10 positions match TRBD1. The CDR3 runs to 14 residues. V gave up 8 bases and J gave up 6 bases; unmatched junction bases: 10. In germline, CDR1 is MGHDK, CDR2 SYGVNS. CDR3 region: CASSVRTGGSEQYF. The CDR3 DNA reads as TGTGCCAGCTCCGTGCGGACAGGGGGATCCGAGCAGTACTTC.

The rearrangement joins TRBV7-2 to TRBJ2-7, with D tentatively TRBD1 (6 bases). The V and J ends lost 2 bases and 4 bases respectively, with 9 bases between them. The CDR3 runs 13 residues. Germline lookup yields CDR1 SGHTA and CDR2 FQGNSA. Here the CDR3 DNA reads TGTGCCAGCAGCTTAAACAGGGATTACGAGCAGTACTTC. Protein: CASSLNRDYEQYF.

The chain is built from TRBV27 and TRBJ1-2; D is ambiguous. Germline CDR1 MNHEY, CDR2 SMNVEV (reference sequence). V was shortened by 5 bases and J by 2 bases, with 12 bases between the two germline ends. There are 14 residues in the CDR3. For the CDR3, the DNA is TGTGCCAGCAGTCCCGGCTCAAGAAACTATGGCTACACCTTC. Amino acid sequence: CASSPGSRNYGYTF.

The gene calls are TRBV5-4 and TRBJ2-2, with D uncertain. With 7 bases removed from V and 3 bases from J, the gap between germline ends came to 4 bases. Germline V gives CDR1 SGHNT, CDR2 YYREEE (reference sequence). The CDR3 extends over 11 amino acids. In nucleotides, the CDR3 is TGTGCCAGCGGCTACACCGGGGAGCTGTTTTTT. This codes for CASGYTGELFF. Combining the CDR3 with reference TRBV5-4 and TRBJ2-2 gives the whole variable domain ETGVTQSPTHLIKTRGQQVTLRCSSQSGHNTVSWYQQALGQGPQFIFQYYREEENGRGNFPPRFSGLQFPNYSSELNVNALELDDSALYLCASGYTGELFFGEGSRLTVL.

The V gene is TRBV7-6, the J gene TRBJ2-2; 9 bases are a match to TRBD1. CDR1 and CDR2 from the germline V gene are SGHVS and FNYEAQ. V shed 5 bases and J 3 bases; nucleotides not matched to a gene: 4. CDR3 length: 15 amino acids. The CDR3 is CASSAGQGYTGELFF. The CDR3 coding sequence is TGTGCCAGCAGCGCAGGACAGGGGTACACCGGGGAGCTGTTTTTT.

V is TRBV6-5 and J is TRBJ1-1; D remains unclear. The CDR3 is made up of 14 amino acids. Trimming took off 5 bases at V and 5 bases at J, with 15 bases between the two ends. CDR1 and CDR2 (germline): MNHEY, SVGAGI. CDR3 DNA sequence: TGTGCCAGCAGTATACAGACGGCGGGGACTGAAGCTTTCTTT. Its protein is CASSIQTAGTEAFF.

V is TRBV10-3 and J is TRBJ2-5; a possible D gene is TRBD1 (6 bases). V lost 5 bases, J lost 2 bases, and 9 bases lay in between. Germline assignment: CDR1 ENHRY and CDR2 SYGVKD. This CDR3 spans 13 amino acids. The CDR3 DNA reads as TGTGCCATCAGTAACAGGGAACAAGAGACCCAGTACTTC. This sequence encodes CAISNREQETQYF.

This clone appeared a few times. The genes are TRBV21-1 and TRBJ2-7; the DNA was not used to check the table's D call, TRBD1. TRBV21-1 has pseudogene status. CDR3 length: 15 amino acids. CDR3 nucleotides: TGTGCCAGCAGCAAAATCATCCAGGGTGGATACGAGCAGTACGTC. Translating it yields CASSKIIQGGYEQYV.

In the case of this clone: The same CDR3 arises from other DNA sequences in this sample as well. The chain recombines TRBV9 with TRBJ1-6; no definite D call. The germline V gene has CDR1 SGDLS and CDR2 YYNGEE. Trimming removed 5 bases at V and 0 bases at J, with 6 bases between. The CDR3 runs 14 residues. The CDR3 region is CASSVSSYNSPLHF. CDR3 bases: TGTGCCAGCAGTGTCAGCTCCTATAATTCACCCCTCCACTTT.

The V and J genes are TRBV9 and TRBJ1-1, with 7 bases matching TRBD1. With V trimmed by 3 bases and J by 4 bases, 6 bases remained unmatched. CDR1 is SGDLS, CDR2 YYNGEE, per germline. The CDR3 runs to 14 residues. CDR3: CASSGTGVVTEAFF. The DNA for the CDR3 is TGTGCCAGCAGCGGAACAGGGGTTGTCACTGAAGCTTTCTTT.